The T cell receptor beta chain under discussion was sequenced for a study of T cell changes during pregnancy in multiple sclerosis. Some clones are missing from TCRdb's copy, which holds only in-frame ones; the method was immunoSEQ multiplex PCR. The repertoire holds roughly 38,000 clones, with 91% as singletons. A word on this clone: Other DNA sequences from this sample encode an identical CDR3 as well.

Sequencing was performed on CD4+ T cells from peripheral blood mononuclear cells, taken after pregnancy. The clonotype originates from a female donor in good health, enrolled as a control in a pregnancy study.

The CDR3: CASRDQGQPQHF. The CDR3 DNA reads TGTGCCAGCAGAGATCAGGGGCAGCCCCAGCATTTT. The chain combines TRBV2 with TRBJ1-5, with D possibly matching TRBD1 (6 bases). The CDR3 sequence is 12 residues long. Trimming pared 6 bases from V and 7 bases from J, leaving 10 bases between. Germline CDR1 is SNHLY and CDR2 is FYNNEI.